This TCR beta chain was recovered during a study of shared clonotypes between healthy human individuals. CDR1 and CDR2 from the germline V gene are GTSNPN and SVGIG (reference sequence). The CDR3 runs 14 residues. This table comes from immunoSEQ multiplex PCR, and its TCRdb copy is limited to in-frame clones, with some not included. The sample holds hundreds of thousands of clones, around 72% seen once. The clonotype was recovered from a woman in her 30s in good health. Sequencing was performed on memory CD4+ T cells sorted from blood. The sample's subset: CD45RA-negative fraction. The chain employs TRBV30 and TRBJ2-5, with a tentative D call TRBD1 (5 bases). The DNA end is more similar to TRBJ2-7, so the J call may be wrong. The chain's CDR3 is CAWSDLRGSYEQYF. The CDR3 DNA sequence: TGTGCCTGGAGTGATTTAAGGGGTTCCTACGAGCAGTACTTC.